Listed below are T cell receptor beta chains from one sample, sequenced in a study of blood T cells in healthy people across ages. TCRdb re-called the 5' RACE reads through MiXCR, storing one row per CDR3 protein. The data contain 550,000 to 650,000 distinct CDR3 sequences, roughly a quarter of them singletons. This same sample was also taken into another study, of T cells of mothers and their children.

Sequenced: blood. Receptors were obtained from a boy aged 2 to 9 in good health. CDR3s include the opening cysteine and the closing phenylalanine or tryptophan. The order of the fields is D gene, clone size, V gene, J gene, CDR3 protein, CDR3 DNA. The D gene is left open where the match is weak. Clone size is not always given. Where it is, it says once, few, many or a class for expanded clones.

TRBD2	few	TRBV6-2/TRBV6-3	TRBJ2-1	CASSYHPLPIAGDWNEQFF	TGTGCCAGCAGTTACCACCCATTACCTATAGCGGGAGATTGGAATGAGCAGTTCTTC
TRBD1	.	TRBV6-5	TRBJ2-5	CASSQTGGGETQYF	TGTGCCAGCAGCCAGACAGGGGGGGGAGAGACCCAGTACTTC
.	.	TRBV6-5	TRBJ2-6	CASSYQGRTVGSGANVLTF	TGTGCCAGCAGTTACCAAGGAAGGACGGTAGGCTCTGGGGCCAACGTCCTGACTTTC
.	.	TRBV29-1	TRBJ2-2	CSVVQGDTGELFF	TGCAGCGTTGTACAGGGAGACACCGGGGAGCTGTTTTTT
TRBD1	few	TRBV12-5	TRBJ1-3	CASGFTGQGGSSGNTIYF	TGTGCTAGTGGTTTCACTGGACAGGGTGGGTCCTCTGGAAACACCATATATTTT
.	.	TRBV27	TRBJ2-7	CASSLSGEVRYEQYF	TGTGCCAGCAGTTTATCTGGAGAGGTCAGGTACGAGCAGTACTTC
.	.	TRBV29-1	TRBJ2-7	CSVEDPAGPTYEQCF	TGCAGCGTTGAAGATCCCGCAGGGCCCACCTACGAGCAGTGCTTC
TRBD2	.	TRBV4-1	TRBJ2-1	CASSQGGLAGGLTYNEQFF	TGCGCCAGCAGCCAAGGGGGCCTAGCGGGGGGGCTGACCTACAATGAGCAGTTCTTC
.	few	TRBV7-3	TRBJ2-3	CASSFTPGDTQYF	TGTGCCAGCAGCTTCACCCCCGGGGATACGCAGTATTTT
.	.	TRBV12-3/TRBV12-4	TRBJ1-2	CGSSRYGYTF	TGTGGATCGAGCCGGTATGGCTACACCTTC
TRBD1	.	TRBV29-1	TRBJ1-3	CSVEDPRTGSTGNTIYF	TGCAGCGTTGAAGATCCAAGGACAGGGTCTACTGGAAACACCATATATTTT
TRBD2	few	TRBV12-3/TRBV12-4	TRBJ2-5	CASSFGGVAGEEGETQYF	TGTGCCAGCAGTTTTGGGGGGGTAGCGGGAGAGGAAGGGGAGACCCAGTACTTC
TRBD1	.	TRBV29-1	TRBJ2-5	CSVEDIGTAYQETQYF	TGCAGCGTTGAAGATATCGGGACAGCGTACCAAGAGACCCAGTACTTC
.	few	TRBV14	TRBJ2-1	CASSQGGTSPGTEQFF	TGTGCCAGCAGCCAAGGGGGGACTTCCCCCGGGACCGAGCAGTTCTTC
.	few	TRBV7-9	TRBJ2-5	CASSSFSRLSETQYF	TGTGCCAGCAGCTCCTTCTCGAGGTTGTCAGAGACCCAGTACTTC
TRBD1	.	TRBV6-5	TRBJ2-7	CASSATGALYEQYF	TGTGCCAGCAGTGCGACAGGGGCCCTCTACGAGCAGTACTTC
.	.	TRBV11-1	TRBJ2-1	CASSFRAANEQFF	TGTGCCAGCAGCTTCCGGGCTGCAAATGAGCAGTTCTTC
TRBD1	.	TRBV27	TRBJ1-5	CASSSWTGWKNSNQPQHF	TGTGCCAGCAGTTCCTGGACAGGGTGGAAGAATAGCAATCAGCCCCAGCATTTT
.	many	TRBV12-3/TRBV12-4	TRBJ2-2	CASSPSGAGELFF	TGTGCCAGCTCACCCTCGGGCGCCGGGGAGCTGTTTTTT
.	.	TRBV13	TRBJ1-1	CASSLKQRLNTEAFF	TGTGCCAGCAGCTTAAAACAACGACTGAACACTGAAGCTTTCTTT
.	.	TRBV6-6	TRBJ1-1	CASSLRVSEAFF	TGTGCCAGCAGTCTCCGGGTCTCCGAAGCTTTCTTT
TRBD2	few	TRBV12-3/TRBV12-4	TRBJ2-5	CASSSSGDYIMAHRETQYF	TGTGCCAGCAGCTCCAGCGGGGACTACATCATGGCGCACCGAGAGACCCAGTACTTC
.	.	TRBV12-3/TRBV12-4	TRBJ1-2	CASSLGERPGYTF	TGTGCCAGCAGTTTAGGAGAGAGACCTGGCTACACCTTC
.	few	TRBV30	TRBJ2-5	CAWTPWRDQETQYF	TGTGCCTGGACTCCCTGGCGGGACCAAGAGACCCAGTACTTC
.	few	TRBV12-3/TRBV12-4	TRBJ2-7	CASSIDRSYEQYF	TGTGCCAGCAGCATCGACAGGTCCTACGAGCAGTACTTC
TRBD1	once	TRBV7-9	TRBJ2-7	CASSLWDSQYEQYF	TGTGCCAGCAGCTTATGGGACAGCCAGTACGAGCAGTACTTC
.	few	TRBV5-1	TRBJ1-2	CASSTRRLGDYGYTF	TGCGCCAGCAGCACTAGGCGTCTGGGGGACTATGGCTACACCTTC
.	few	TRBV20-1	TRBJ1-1	CSAKFPGNTEAFF	TGCAGTGCCAAATTCCCAGGGAACACTGAAGCTTTCTTT
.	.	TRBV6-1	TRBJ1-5	CASRALRRGGNQPQHF	TGTGCCAGCAGAGCCCTCCGTAGAGGGGGCAATCAGCCCCAGCATTTT